This TCR beta chain is drawn from a study of post-analysis software for immune sequencing data. Study-wide background: Relapsing-remitting, secondary progressive and progressive-relapsing multiple sclerosis courses were included.

Note on this clonotype: Its antigen remains unknown.

Built from TCR beta cDNA, the libraries had unique molecular identifiers in them. Input of about 0.95 to 11 million T cells yielded 500,000 to 550,000 cDNA molecules. One entry per CDR3 protein results from TCRdb running MiXCR on the PCR reads. Altogether 750,000 to 950,000 distinct CDR3 sequences are present, around 42% being singletons, with the ten largest covering just under 5%. This CDR3 comprises 18 residues. Germline CDR1 and CDR2: SGHVS and FQNEAQ. V gave up 2 bases and J gave up 6 bases; unmatched junction bases: 19. Study findings and constraints: TRBV5-6, TRBV5-1 and TRBV20-1 were among four to six TRBV segments more frequent in patients than controls. Normalized Chao1 diversity was significantly lower in multiple sclerosis patients than in controls. Strong co-clustering by F measure was seen for same-batch samples.

The TCR was taken from a girl between 10 and 17 years old with multiple sclerosis. The chain uses TRBV7-8 and TRBJ2-7; 7 nucleotides agree with TRBD1. Sample: blood. CDR3: CASSLNYRLRTGRGEQYF. The DNA of the CDR3 is TGTGCCAGCAGCTTAAATTATCGTCTAAGGACAGGACGTGGCGAGCAGTACTTC.